This T cell receptor (beta chain) is from a study of blood T cells in healthy people across ages. Study-wide points: Whereas aged donors had fewer naive CD4+ cells, long-lived donors had more of them and higher diversity.

A second PCR, run for about 7 to 11 cycles, used a sample-barcoded 5' primer plus a J-beta primer mix. Per-sample output comprised a minimum of 3 million paired-end reads containing CDR3. In TCRdb, the 5' RACE reads were re-called with MiXCR into one record per CDR3 protein. Of over 750,000 distinct CDR3 sequences listed, approximately 25% are singletons. Points on this clonotype: Its antigen is unknown.

Russia was home to the donors, healthy Caucasian individuals aged 6 to 90. The germline V gene encodes CDR1 SGDLS and CDR2 YYNGEE. V lost 0 bases to trimming and J lost 3 bases, with 3 bases between them. This CDR3 region has 13 residues. The data were also submitted as part of a second study, on T cells of mothers and their children. That paper states: Related mother-child pairs shared marginally more repertoire than unrelated pairs, though not significantly.

The receptor comes from a boy between 10 and 17 years old in good health. The chain uses TRBV9 and TRBJ2-2; no clear D. The sequenced sample consisted of blood. Here the CDR3 DNA reads TGTGCCAGCAGCGTAGTCTACACCGGGGAGCTGTTTTTT. This sequence encodes CASSVVYTGELFF.